This T cell receptor (beta chain) was identified during a study of blood T cell repertoires in COVID-19. As for the study in general: The origin of the acute and convalescent COVID-19 samples was the United States, Italy and Spain. Sample material is recorded as cDNA or gDNA derived from T cells, B-cell-depleted T cells, or PBMCs.

The CDR3 is 14 residues long. Germline CDR1 reads LNHNV; CDR2 reads YYDKDF (reference sequence). V lost 1 base, J lost 5 bases, and 3 bases stayed unmatched. In the study's own analysis: Researchers report that nucleated cell counts were estimated from reference gene primer amplification. TCRdb's copy holds only in-frame clones and misses some; the assay was immunoSEQ multiplex PCR. V, J and clone size were drawn from that table, and D and trimming were deduced from the DNA. The table records under 55,000 clones, approximately 80% of them present only once. The V call is TRBV15, the J call TRBJ2-5; 8 bases are a match to TRBD1. The TCR was taken from a human donor in a cohort sampled during active COVID-19. Specimen: peripheral blood. The CDR3, as DNA: TGTGCCACCAGCAGAGGGACAGGGCAGGAGACCCAGTACTTC. Its protein product is CATSRGTGQETQYF.